A single sample is the source of the 6 T cell receptor beta chains below, sequenced in a study of T cell responses to AZD1222 COVID-19 vaccine. Profiled with immunoSEQ multiplex PCR; TCRdb holds only in-frame clones, not every one. The table lists more than 85,000 clones, approximately 90% of them singletons. This sample comprised peripheral blood, obtained on day 0 of AZD1222 vaccination. The receptors come from an adult in good health.

The V and J genes are TRBV10-3 and TRBJ1-4, with D uncertain. The CDR3 is 15 amino acids. CDR1 is ENHRY, CDR2 SYGVKD, per germline. Trimming left V 0 bases short and J 5 bases short, with 10 bases between. CDR3 amino acids: CAISESAGTNEKLFF. Here the CDR3 DNA reads TGTGCCATCAGTGAGTCTGCAGGAACGAATGAAAAACTGTTTTTT.

The chain is built from TRBV28 and TRBJ2-1; 7 nucleotides align to TRBD2. The CDR3 runs to 18 residues. The germline V gene encodes CDR1 MDHEN and CDR2 SYDVKM. The trim removed 2 bases at V and 0 bases at J, leaving 10 bases unmatched. The CDR3 region has the DNA TGTGCCAGCAGTTTAGGACGGTGGGGGGGTAGCTCCTACAATGAGCAGTTCTTC. It codes for CASSLGRWGGSSYNEQFF. The full variable domain, rest sourced from reference TRBV28 and TRBJ2-1, is DVKVTQSSRYLVKRTGEKVFLECVQDMDHENMFWYRQDPGLGLRLIYFSYDVKMKEKGDIPEGYSVSREKKERFSLILESASTNQTSMYLCASSLGRWGGSSYNEQFFGPGTRLTVL.

The genes are TRBV5-4 and TRBJ1-2; no firm D call. This CDR3 region has 15 residues. Germline lookup yields CDR1 SGHNT and CDR2 YYREEE (reference sequence). V shed 0 bases and J shed 7 bases, with 16 bases lying between them. The CDR3 sequence: CASSLDSQAPGGYTF. As DNA, the CDR3 is TGTGCCAGCAGCTTGGACTCCCAGGCGCCGGGTGGCTACACCTTC.

As DNA, the CDR3 is TGTGCCAGCAGCTTACCTCCGGCGGGGGTGAATGAGCAGTTCTTC. It encodes CASSLPPAGVNEQFF. The V gene is TRBV11-3, the J gene TRBJ2-1; 7 nucleotides align to TRBD2. After removal of 2 bases from V and 7 bases from J, the junction contained 8 bases not matched to a gene. The CDR3 consists of 15 residues. CDR1 SGHNT and CDR2 YENEEA come from the germline V gene.

The rearrangement links TRBV18 to TRBJ2-1; 10 positions agree with TRBD2. CDR1 and CDR2 (germline): KGHSH, LQKENI. Trimming took 2 bases from V and 8 from J; bases not matched to a gene: 6. The CDR3 loop spans 15 amino acids. The DNA for the CDR3 is TGTGCCAGCTCACCAGCCGGGACTAGCGTCCATGAGCAGTTCTTC. The encoded protein is CASSPAGTSVHEQFF.

The V call is TRBV3-1 (or the pseudogene TRBV3-2), the J call TRBJ2-5; D gene uncertain. This CDR3 region has 12 residues. Germline CDR1 LGHDT, CDR2 YNNKEL (reference sequence). V was cut by 6 bases and J by 1 base, with 6 bases left in between. The CDR3 reads CASRDRQETQYF. The CDR3 DNA follows: TGTGCCAGCAGAGACCGCCAAGAGACCCAGTACTTC.